The sequence of this T cell receptor beta chain was determined in a study of blood T cell repertoires in COVID-19. Study background: From T cells, B-cell-depleted T cells, or PBMCs came the material, which was cDNA or gDNA.

The authors' processing: Estimated nucleated cell counts came from reference gene primer amplification. The table came from immunoSEQ multiplex PCR; TCRdb's copy has only in-frame clones and leaves some out. V and J calls and clone size follow that table, whereas D and trimming were derived from the DNA. The sample has around 170,000 clones, 65% to 90% seen once. The CDR3 spans 20 residues. Germline CDR1 SGHTA, CDR2 FQGTGA. V shed 2 bases, J shed 2 bases, and the junction held 13 bases outside the gene matches. The sample was peripheral blood. This clonotype was obtained from a man aged 45 to 65 with active or convalescent COVID-19. The gene calls are TRBV7-3 and TRBJ2-3; 13 bases align to TRBD2. The CDR3 DNA reads TGTGCCAGCAGCTTACCGGGACAGGGACTAGCGGGAAGTCACACAGATACGCAGTATTTT. It translates to CASSLPGQGLAGSHTDTQYF.